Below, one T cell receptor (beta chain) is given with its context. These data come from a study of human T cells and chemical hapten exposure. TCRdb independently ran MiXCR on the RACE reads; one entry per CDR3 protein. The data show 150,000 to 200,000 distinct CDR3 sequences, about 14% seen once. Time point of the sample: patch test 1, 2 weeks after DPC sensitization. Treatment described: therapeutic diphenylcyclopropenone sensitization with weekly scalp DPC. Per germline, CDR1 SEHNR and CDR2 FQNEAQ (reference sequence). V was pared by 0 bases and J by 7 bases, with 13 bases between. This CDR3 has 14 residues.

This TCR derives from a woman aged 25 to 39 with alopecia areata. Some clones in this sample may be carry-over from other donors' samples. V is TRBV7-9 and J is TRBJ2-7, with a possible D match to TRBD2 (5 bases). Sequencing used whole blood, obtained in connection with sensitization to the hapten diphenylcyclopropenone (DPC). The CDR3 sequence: CASSLAGNSGEQYF. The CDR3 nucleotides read TGTGCCAGCAGCTTAGCGGGCAACTCGGGGGAGCAGTACTTC.